This record covers a single TCR beta chain. The entry originates in a study of blood T cell repertoires in COVID-19. Looking at the study overall: From the United States, Italy and Spain came samples of acute and convalescent COVID-19. Nucleic acid was either cDNA or gDNA, and it came from T cells, B-cell-depleted T cells, or PBMCs.

Trimming pared 5 bases from V and 5 bases from J, leaving 16 bases between. Germline assignment: CDR1 SGHVS and CDR2 FQNEAQ. The CDR3 is 15 amino acids. In the original workflow: Researchers report that nucleated cell counts were estimated from reference gene primer amplification. Here immunoSEQ multiplex PCR was the method, and the copy in TCRdb shows in-frame clones only, minus some. V, J and clone size are taken as reported in that table, and D and trimming were inferred from the DNA itself. There are 95,000 to 150,000 clones in the sample; 80% occur only once, and 16% lies in the top ten. The chain carries TRBV7-8 and TRBJ2-1, with TRBD1 as a possible D gene (6 bases). This receptor was identified in a man aged 55 to 70 with active or convalescent COVID-19. Sequencing was performed on peripheral blood. Written as DNA, the CDR3 is TGTGCCAGCAGCCCCCGGGACACCCGGAACAATGAGCAGTTCTTC. Translated, it gives CASSPRDTRNNEQFF.